This T cell receptor beta chain derives from a study of cytomegalovirus exposure and HLA in healthy donors (dated by TCRdb to about 2017). At the level of the whole study: An earlier analysis of approximately 640 of the donors reported about 290 Gb of sequence data and about 100 million unique TCR beta sequences from approximately 180 million T cells. An early release that covered some 630 HLA-typed donors contained around 300 gigabases of sequencing data and around 80 million unique TCR sequences. Of the roughly 420 genotyped donors, 81% were placed in the genetic ancestry cluster associated with self-reported Caucasian donors. The aim of the study was to test whether cataloging public T cell receptors could identify signatures of past pathogen exposure. The study used immunosequencing to profile the T cell repertoires of approximately 650 subjects and linked those repertoires to cytomegalovirus serostatus. Along with the roughly 700-subject first cohort, a separate validation cohort of around 120 different subjects was used. To predict cytomegalovirus infection status, the study combined high-throughput TCR immunosequencing, statistical association of individual TCRs with disease status, and machine learning. In a later analysis, previously published TCR beta repertoires from 500 to 750 donors were re-analyzed and high-resolution HLA genotyping was added so that TCR occurrence patterns could be studied. In the later analysis, no new phenotypic data were used to find candidate immune exposures; instead, reliance was placed on TCR beta sequences and their occurrence across donors. In an earlier analysis of 500 to 650 of the donors, high-throughput TCR beta sequencing was used to judge whether each TCR beta V gene segment behaved as functional or pseudogenic. Donor age, sex, ethnicity and CMV serostatus were compiled together with the repertoire data. A later genetic analysis used genome-wide SNP genotypes for about three fifths of the roughly 700 donors, treating that subset as a discovery cohort. All discovery cohort repertoires had been generated using a single sequencing platform. HLA typing included class I and class II loci at four-digit resolution. The number of typed donors differed by locus: about 620-640 for A, B, C, DRB1 and DQB1; 500 to 550 for DQA1; around 610 for DPA1; and about 470 for DPB1. A few DR-DQ haplotypes were handled as single units for association and clustering because linkage in the cohort was strong. Among some 400 genotyped donors of the cohort, an average of about 240,000 unique TCR beta nucleotide sequences were sequenced per donor, roughly 18% of them non-productive. Here is what the overall study found, with its caveats: A cluster of highly shared sequence variants was judged likely to be a technical artifact of the sequencing pipeline. In a later analysis, HLA-associated TCR beta chains showed more clonal expansion and lower generation probabilities than non-associated chains that were equally common. Because counts were too low, seventeen rarely observed V segments, including chromosome 9 orphons, were excluded from the earlier analysis of some 590 of the donors. In a later genetic analysis, a missense DCLRE1C variant was associated with V-gene and J-gene trimming of TCR beta chains, and the association was replicated in an independent cohort. HLA typing was unavailable for some donors at each locus, so association tests used only the typed subset. In an earlier analysis of around 600 of the donors, most TCR beta V segments were observed in productive rearrangements about 87% or about 30% of the time, broadly matching IMGT annotations. Three of the identified cytomegalovirus-associated TCR beta chains were confirmed in vitro to be specific for cytomegalovirus antigens. According to a later genetic analysis, donors in an Asian-associated ancestry cluster had fewer N-insertions in productive TCRs than the roughly 700-donor mean. This cohort had only TCR beta chains sequenced, and the lack of alpha or paired-chain data limited which features could be detected. The authors suggested that the approach could potentially be extended to other disease states and immunological phenotypes. The study listed 164 TCR beta chains as associated with cytomegalovirus. According to a later analysis, TCR association rates differed among HLA loci, with DRB1 alleles showing the most associated TCRs and HLA-C alleles showing the fewest. Some IMGT-functional V segments, including TRBV6-2 and TRBV6-3, could not be told apart with the 87-base-pair reads, so those segments were excluded. Presence/absence analyses assumed roughly uniform sequencing depth across donors, an assumption that may not hold. The classifier was reported to diagnose cytomegalovirus status with high specificity and sensitivity in both the original and validation cohorts. For the cohort, immune exposure information was limited to CMV serostatus. A further reported finding was that TCR beta sequences accurately predicted the HLA-A and HLA-B alleles for most subjects in the first cohort. Most TCR sequences were seen in very few donors, while some public TCRs were found in many individuals. In a later analysis, most CMV-associated TCR beta chains were found to appear HLA-restricted, with HLA associations seemingly driven largely by CMV exposure. Several of the top co-occurrence clusters appeared to be linked to parvovirus B19, influenza, CMV and Epstein-Barr virus, according to a later analysis. Correlated functional status among segregating V segments might be attributable to linkage disequilibrium, but an unknown experimental factor could not be ruled out. When HLA alleles, especially DR and DQ, strongly co-occurred, attributing TCR associations to individual alleles was difficult. Specific HLA alleles were associated with 15,000 to 20,000 TCR beta sequences at a false discovery rate of 0.05 in a later analysis.

Inclusive of the bounding cysteine and phenylalanine, the CDR3 is 15 residues long. Only CDR3 DNA is held: 45 bases, read in frame from base 1. The junction shows trimming of 2 bases on V and 4 bases on J, plus 12 bases between the germline ends. The germline V gene yields SNHLY for CDR1 and FYNNEI for CDR2. The library was prepared using the immunoSEQ multiplex PCR assay. For the multiplex PCR, a mixture combining 60 forward primers for TCR Vbeta segments and 13 reverse primers for TCR Jbeta segments was used. A multiplex PCR assay on genomic DNA amplified the CDR3 region of rearranged TCR beta genes. Amplified TCR beta libraries were sequenced as 87-base-pair reads on the Illumina HiSeq System. The paper's processing steps were these. A later analysis counted approximately 84 million unique TCR beta chains across the 650 to 800 repertoires, and 9 million to 14 million of these chains were shared by at least two donors. A nearest-neighbor algorithm error-corrected the raw reads and collapsed the reads into unique sequences, merging closely related sequences to remove PCR and sequencing errors. To assign V, D and J gene segments, CDR3 sequences were aligned to IMGT reference sequences. For a sequence to be retained, a match of at least six nucleotides was required to both a V gene segment and a J gene segment. Rearrangements were classified as productive when the CDR3 lacked stop codons and remained in frame with V and J, and all other rearrangements were classified as non-productive. CDR3 was defined according to IMGT convention as the region running from the second conserved V-encoded cysteine to the conserved J-encoded phenylalanine. The earlier analysis of about 610 of the donors excluded sequences that lacked an unambiguous match to a single V gene segment. An earlier analysis of roughly 590 of the donors called V segments functional above 56.7% productive rearrangements and segregating when the between-donor standard deviation exceeded 5%. A statistical classification framework was built to diagnose cytomegalovirus status from the catalog of TCR beta chain sequences. In a later analysis, TCR nucleotide sequences were compared against IMGT/GENE-DB human TR gene sequences so that V and J genes could be assigned. In a later analysis, CDR3 sequences and most-parsimonious VDJ recombination scenarios were assigned using the TCRdist pipeline. A later analysis defined each TCR beta chain by its CDR3 amino acid sequence plus V-gene family, and excluded reads lacking a unique V-gene family. To address suspected cross-contamination and a sequencing artifact, a later analysis removed 450 to 700 highly shared, low-generation-probability nucleotide sequences. In a later analysis, a clonal expansion index for each public chain was calculated from normalized within-repertoire ranks of inferred template counts. In a later analysis, generation probabilities were computed with a VDJ recombination model fitted to out-of-frame rearrangements, and the resulting probabilities were checked against IGoR. In a later analysis, TCR-TCR, TCR-HLA and TCR-CMV co-occurrence was scored with hypergeometric tests, and a repertoire-size bias correction was applied to TCR pairs. In a later analysis, false discovery rates were estimated by permuting HLA or CMV assignments 20 times. A later analysis grouped co-occurring TCRs with DBSCAN, adding TCRdist sequence similarity when clustering within HLA-allele-positive subsets. Repertoires with fewer than 30,000 or more than 120,000 public chains, plus five repertoires with anomalous nucleotide sharing, were excluded from co-occurrence clustering. TCRdb carries this immuneACCESS record with in-frame sequences only. Its versions omit some clonotypes, under half of them owing to an unresolved V gene in the studies checked, with the rest unexplained. The V and J calls and clone size come from that table; D and trimming were worked out from the DNA. This sample comprises 150,000 or so clones, 65% to 70% of them detected only once. The top ten clones comprise roughly 10% of the sample.

In total, approximately 610 healthy bone marrow donors made up the cohort. At the time of sampling, every cohort member was nominally healthy, though immune exposures that went unrecorded were likely present. The donor was CMV seropositive and was included in the group of 300 or so seropositive cohort members. A peripheral blood sample was collected from each donor, and TCR beta sequencing was performed on peripheral blood mononuclear cells. The Qiagen DNeasy Blood Extraction Kit was used to extract genomic DNA from the blood cell samples. In the case of this clone: Its antigen target is currently unknown. No much larger clone is present one base from it, and per-base qualities are unavailable.

The specimen was PBMCs. The origin of this receptor is a man between 25 and 39 years old in good health and CMV-seropositive. In this chain, TRBV2 is recombined with TRBJ1-5; the D gene is not confidently resolved. The DNA reads as follows: TGTGCCAGCAGTGAATCTTCGTCACGGAATCAGCCCCAGCATTTT. Translated, it reads CASSESSSRNQPQHF.